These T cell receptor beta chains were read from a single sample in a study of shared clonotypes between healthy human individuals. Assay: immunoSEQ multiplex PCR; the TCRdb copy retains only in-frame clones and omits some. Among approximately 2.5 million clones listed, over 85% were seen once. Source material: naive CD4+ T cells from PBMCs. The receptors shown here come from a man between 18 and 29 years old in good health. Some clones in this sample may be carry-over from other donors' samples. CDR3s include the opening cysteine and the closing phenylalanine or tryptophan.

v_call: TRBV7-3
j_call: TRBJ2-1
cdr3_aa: CASSPRRSSYNEQFF

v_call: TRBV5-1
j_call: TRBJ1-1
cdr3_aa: CASSLIPVAEAFF

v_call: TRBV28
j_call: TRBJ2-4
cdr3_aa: CASSTTGALAKNIQYF

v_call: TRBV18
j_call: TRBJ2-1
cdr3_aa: CASSPPNNEQFF

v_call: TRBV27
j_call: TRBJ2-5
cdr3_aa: CASAPAGHPSQETQYF

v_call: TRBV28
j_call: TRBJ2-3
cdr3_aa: CASSPGGGAGTDTQYF

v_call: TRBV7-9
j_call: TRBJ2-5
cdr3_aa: CASSLGGSDQETQYF

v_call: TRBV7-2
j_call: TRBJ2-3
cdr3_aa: CARSLIRPDTQYF

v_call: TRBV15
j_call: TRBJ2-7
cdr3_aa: CATSSRGRGSARVEQYF

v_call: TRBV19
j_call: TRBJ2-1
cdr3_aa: CASSISGGGRGVNNEQFF

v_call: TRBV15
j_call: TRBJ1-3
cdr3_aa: CATSSPGQSSGNTIYF

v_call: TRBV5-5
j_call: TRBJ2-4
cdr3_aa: CASSPSGGENIQYF

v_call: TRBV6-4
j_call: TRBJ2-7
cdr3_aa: CASMGFRNLQFYEQYF

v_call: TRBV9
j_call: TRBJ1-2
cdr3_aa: CASSVEGANYGYTF

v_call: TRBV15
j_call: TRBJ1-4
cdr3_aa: CATSKRDSLPTNEKLFF

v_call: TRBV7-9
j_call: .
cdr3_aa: CASSRGSPGTYEQYF

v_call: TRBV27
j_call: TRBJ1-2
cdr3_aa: CASSSSTKEFFYGYTF

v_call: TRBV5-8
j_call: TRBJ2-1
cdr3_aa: CASSSGLSTRYNEQFF

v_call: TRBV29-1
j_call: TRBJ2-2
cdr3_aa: CSVDRGKTGELFF

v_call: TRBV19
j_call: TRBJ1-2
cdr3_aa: CASSRPGQNYGYTF

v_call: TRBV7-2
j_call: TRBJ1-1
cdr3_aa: CASSFSPTLQAFF

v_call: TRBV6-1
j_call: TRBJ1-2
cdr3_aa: CAFRGRGVGGYTF

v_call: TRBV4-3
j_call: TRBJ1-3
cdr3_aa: CASSQDHRHSSGNTIYF

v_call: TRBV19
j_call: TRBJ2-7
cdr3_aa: CASSIAEGLEQYF

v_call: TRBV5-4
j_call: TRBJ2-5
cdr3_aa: CASSLGGTSGRVQETQYF

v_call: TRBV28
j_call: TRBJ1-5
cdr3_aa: CASSYIGRHRSPLSNQPQHF

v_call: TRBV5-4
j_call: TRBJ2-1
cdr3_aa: CASSLDDYNEQFF

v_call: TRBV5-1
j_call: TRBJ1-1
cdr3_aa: CASSLPDSMNTEAFF

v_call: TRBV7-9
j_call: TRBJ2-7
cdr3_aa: CASSPSVWSRSYEQYF

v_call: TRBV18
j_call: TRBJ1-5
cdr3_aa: CASSPGARQPQHF

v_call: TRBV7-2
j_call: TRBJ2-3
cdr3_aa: CASSLTSWYPTDTQYF

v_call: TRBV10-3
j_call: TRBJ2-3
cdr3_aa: CAIRLAGRSPNTQYF

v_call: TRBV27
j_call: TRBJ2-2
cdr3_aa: CASSWRGGHTRELFF

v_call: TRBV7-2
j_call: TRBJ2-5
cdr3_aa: CASRSRRAGETQYF

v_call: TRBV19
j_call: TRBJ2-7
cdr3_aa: CASSMSLLPYEQYF

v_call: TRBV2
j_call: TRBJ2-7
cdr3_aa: CASSRDRGYEQYF

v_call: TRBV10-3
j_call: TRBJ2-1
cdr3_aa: CAIASGGHNEQFF

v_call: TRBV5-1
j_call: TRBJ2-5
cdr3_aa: CASSGLSPPGETQYF

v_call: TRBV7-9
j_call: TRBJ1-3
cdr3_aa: CASSLTDRPSGNTIYF